This passage covers 24 T cell receptor beta chains from one sample sequenced in a study of blood T cells in healthy people across ages. Through a sample-barcoded 5' primer and a J-beta primer mix, a second PCR was run for roughly 6 to 12 cycles. TCRdb processed the 5' RACE reads anew with MiXCR; each CDR3 protein has one entry. In the table there are around 1,000,000 distinct CDR3 sequences, 25% of which are singletons. The sample was also reused in another study, on T cells of mothers and their children.

The sequenced material came from blood. The source of these receptors is a girl aged 2-10 years in good health.

This clonotype came up a few times. CDR3 sequence: CSAHLWEATNEKLFF. The CDR3 coding sequence is TGCAGTGCTCACCTTTGGGAGGCAACTAATGAAAAACTGTTTTTT. This rearrangement joins TRBV20-1 to TRBJ1-4, with D unresolved. V lost 5 bases and J 0 bases, leaving 13 bases between the germline ends. Germline CDR1 reads DFQATT; CDR2 reads SNEGSKA (reference sequence). The CDR3 is made up of 15 amino acids.

The J gene is TRBJ2-1, the V gene TRBV29-1; 10 nucleotides line up with TRBD2. The CDR3 is 17 residues long. Looked up from germline, CDR1 is SQVTM and CDR2 is ANQGSEA. With 3 bases clipped from V and 7 bases from J, the junction kept 15 bases outside the gene matches. The CDR3 loop reads CSVEGGTSAIPLNEQFF. The DNA for the CDR3 is TGCAGCGTTGAGGGTGGGACTAGCGCTATCCCTTTAAATGAGCAGTTCTTC.

The CDR3: CSAKQGWDGYTF. CDR3 nucleotide sequence: TGCAGCGCAAAACAGGGGTGGGATGGCTACACCTTC. The rearrangement links TRBV29-1 to TRBJ1-2; 7 bases align to TRBD1. Germline values: CDR1 SQVTM, CDR2 ANQGSEA. The junction had 8 bases not matched to a gene; V was cut back by 7 bases and J by 6 bases. The CDR3 consists of 12 residues.

V and J are TRBV10-3 and TRBJ2-1; D ambiguous. The V gene's germline CDR1 is ENHRY and CDR2 SYGVKD. The V end lost 2 bases, the J end lost 4 bases, and 3 bases lay between the germline ends. This CDR3 is 12 amino acids long. The CDR3 nucleotides read TGTGCCATCAGTGAGCAGTACAATGAGCAGTTCTTC. Protein: CAISEQYNEQFF.

The rearrangement links TRBV20-1 to TRBJ2-1; D is possibly TRBD2 (6 bases). V lost 2 bases, J lost 7 bases, and 6 bases lay in between. The CDR3 sequence is 11 residues long. From germline, CDR1 is DFQATT and CDR2 SNEGSKA (reference sequence). The CDR3 DNA reads TGCAGTGCTAGACGGGAGAATGAGCAGTTCTTC. Its protein product is CSARRENEQFF.

The rearrangement uses TRBV5-1 and TRBJ2-1; D possibly corresponds to TRBD2 (6 bases). The CDR3 is 14 amino acids. The germline gives CDR1 SGHRS, CDR2 YFSETQ. V was pared by 5 bases and J by 5 bases, with 14 bases between. The CDR3 nucleotides read TGCGCCAGCAGGGCCGGAGGGGCCCACAATGAGCAGTTCTTC. Translated, it gives CASRAGGAHNEQFF.

This clonotype came up a few times. V usage is TRBV9 and J usage is TRBJ2-2; the D gene is possibly TRBD2 (5 bases). The germline V and J ends were trimmed by 3 bases and 6 bases, with 9 bases remaining between them. Looked up from germline, CDR1 is SGDLS and CDR2 is YYNGEE. This CDR3 region has 13 residues. CDR3 coding DNA: TGTGCCAGCAGCGCTACAGCGGCCGGGGAGCTGTTTTTT. This translates into CASSATAAGELFF.

This clonotype turned up a few times. The chain combines TRBV4-3 with TRBJ2-2; TRBD2 aligns across 10 bases. The CDR3 sequence is 19 residues long. Germline V gene data show CDR1 as LGHNA and CDR2 as YSLEER. V dropped 5 bases and J dropped 5; count of bases not matched to a gene: 17. CDR3 in amino acids: CASSSSPFSGGIPTGELFF. The CDR3 region has the DNA TGCGCCAGCAGCTCCTCGCCCTTTAGCGGGGGGATTCCTACCGGGGAGCTGTTTTTT.

The chain recombines TRBV5-5 with TRBJ1-5; possible D gene TRBD1, 6 bases. The germline V gene encodes CDR1 SGHKS and CDR2 YYEKEE (reference sequence). Trimming took off 2 bases at V and 0 bases at J, with 9 bases between the two ends. The CDR3 covers 15 residues. CDR3 DNA sequence: TGTGCCAGCAGCTTATCAGGGGATAGCAATCAGCCCCAGCATTTT. It encodes CASSLSGDSNQPQHF.

In the case of this clonotype: One junction end does not reproduce the germline sequence, and a read error may be involved. V gene TRBV7-7 combines with J gene TRBJ2-5; perhaps D is TRBD1 or TRBD2 (5 bases each). Germline assignment: CDR1 SSHAT and CDR2 FNYEAQ (reference sequence). The CDR3 consists of 14 residues. This CDR3 reads CASSQGRTQETQYF. The CDR3 DNA reads as TGTGCTAGCAGCCAGGGACGGACTCAAGAGACCCAGTACTTC.

The chain joins TRBV5-1 to TRBJ2-1; TRBD2 might be the D (6 bases). The germline V gene has CDR1 SGHRS and CDR2 YFSETQ. V lost 4 bases to trimming and J lost 3 bases, with 17 bases between them. This CDR3 region has 16 residues. The CDR3 DNA reads TGCGCCAGCAGCCCCCTGGTGGGCGGGGACTACAATGAGCAGTTCTTC. Encoded protein: CASSPLVGGDYNEQFF.

The J gene is TRBJ2-5, the V gene TRBV28, with no clear D. The tail of the sequence fits TRBJ2-7 better, so the J call may be wrong. CDR1 and CDR2 (germline): MDHEN, SYDVKM. The CDR3 runs 16 residues. CDR3 region: CASSLSALNSNNEQYF. CDR3 sequence (DNA): TGTGCCAGCAGTTTATCGGCTCTGAATAGTAACAACGAGCAGTACTTC.

The CDR3 reads CASSLVGQTSDTQYF. The CDR3 region has the DNA TGTGCCAGCAGCTTAGTCGGACAGACCTCAGATACGCAGTATTTT. The chain combines TRBV11-2 with TRBJ2-3, with D possibly TRBD1 on 6 matching bases. Trimming shortened V by 1 base and J by 4 bases, and 12 bases separated the two germline ends. Germline V CDR1 and CDR2: SGHAT, FQNNGV. CDR3 length equals 15 residues.

This clonotype was seen only a few times. This chain uses TRBV6-5 with TRBJ1-4, with D unclear. CDR1 and CDR2 (germline): MNHEY, SVGAGI. Between the trimmed V and J ends, which lost 2 bases and 4 bases, there was a span of 11 bases. The CDR3 consists of 15 residues. The CDR3 DNA is TGTGCCAGCAGTTACGTAGCAGGTTTTAATGAAAAACTGTTTTTT. It specifies CASSYVAGFNEKLFF.

The chain recombines TRBV7-2 with TRBJ2-5; TRBD2 matches at 7 bases. The CDR3 loop spans 15 amino acids. The trim removed 1 base at V and 3 bases at J, leaving 5 bases unmatched. Germline V gives CDR1 SGHTA, CDR2 FQGNSA. This chain's CDR3 is CASSLVASGEETQYF. The DNA for the CDR3 is TGTGCCAGCAGCTTAGTGGCCAGCGGGGAAGAGACCCAGTACTTC.

There are a few counts of this clonotype. The rearrangement links TRBV24-1 to TRBJ2-3, with 7 bases aligning to TRBD1. V dropped 2 bases and J dropped 2; count of bases not matched to a gene: 6. Germline lookup yields CDR1 KGHDR and CDR2 SFDVKD. There are 16 residues in the CDR3. The CDR3 loop reads CATSDSGQTYTDTQYF. The CDR3 coding sequence is TGTGCCACCAGTGATTCGGGACAGACCTACACAGATACGCAGTATTTT.

Concerning this clonotype itself: The junction departs from germline at one end; a sequencing error may be responsible. This chain uses TRBV29-1 with TRBJ1-4; D unclear. This CDR3 is 14 amino acids long. Germline V lookup: CDR1 SQVTM, CDR2 ANQGSEA. CDR3 residues: CGVIPSATNEKLFF. CDR3 nucleotide sequence: TGCGGCGTGATCCCCAGTGCAACTAATGAAAAACTGTTTTTT.

The rearrangement joins TRBV24-1 to TRBJ2-7; no reliable D call. Trimming took off 5 bases at V and 2 bases at J, with 12 bases between the two ends. CDR1 is KGHDR and CDR2 is SFDVKD in the germline V gene. The CDR3 runs 14 residues. CDR3 sequence reads: CATSAATFPYEQYF. The CDR3 nucleotides are TGTGCCACCAGTGCGGCCACCTTCCCCTACGAGCAGTACTTC.

On this clonotype: This clone may be a read error of a much larger clone one base away. The rearrangement joins TRBV5-5 to TRBJ1-4; D gene uncertain. The length of the CDR3 is 14 residues. Per germline, CDR1 SGHKS and CDR2 YYEKEE (reference sequence). Between the trimmed V and J ends, which lost 1 base and 0 bases, there was a span of 4 bases. CDR3 in amino acids: CASSLFATNEKLFF. The CDR3 coding sequence is TGTGCCAGCAGCTTGTTTGCAACTAATGAAAAACTGTTTTTT.

A word on this clonotype: One end of the junction fails to match germline, which may point to a read error. The genes are TRBV12-3 or TRBV12-4 and TRBJ1-6; 8 bases match TRBD1. The CDR3 covers 13 residues. CDR3 DNA: TGTGCCAGCAGTTTGGGACAGGCTGGAAGAGGCTTTTTT. This encodes CASSLGQAGRGFF.

This clonotype has just a few counts. Here the CDR3 reads CASPSTGTAGNTIYF. Here the CDR3 DNA reads TGCGCCAGCCCATCTACCGGGACAGCTGGAAACACCATATATTTT. The J gene is TRBJ1-3, the V gene TRBV5-1; 7 nucleotides agree with TRBD1. The J segment lost 2 bases and the V segment lost 7 bases, leaving 9 bases of the junction unmatched. Germline values: CDR1 SGHRS, CDR2 YFSETQ. The CDR3 has 15 amino acids. Using reference TRBV5-1 and TRBJ1-3 for the parts outside the CDR3, the full variable domain is KAGVTQTPRYLIKTRGQQVTLSCSPISGHRSVSWYQQTPGQGLQFLFEYFSETQRNKGNFPGRFSGRQFSNSRSEMNVSTLELGDSALYLCASPSTGTAGNTIYFGEGSWLTVV.

CDR3 DNA: TGTGCCATCAGTGACCATGAGGACAGCCAGAGCTCTGGAAACACCATATATTTT. This codes for CAISDHEDSQSSGNTIYF. V usage is TRBV10-3 and J usage is TRBJ1-3, with D tentatively TRBD1 (6 bases). The CDR3 contains 18 residues. V lost 3 bases to trimming and J lost 0 bases, with 18 bases between them. CDR1 ENHRY and CDR2 SYGVKD come from the germline V gene.

In this sample, this clonotype turned up a few times. This sequence joins TRBV20-1 and TRBJ2-7; 13 nucleotides align to TRBD2. The V gene end was trimmed by 6 bases and the J gene end by 4 bases; junction bases not matched to a gene: 21. The CDR3 consists of 19 residues. From germline, CDR1 is DFQATT and CDR2 SNEGSKA (reference sequence). The chain's CDR3 is CSARPLTSGGPLRQYEQYF. The CDR3 DNA sequence: TGCAGTGCCCGACCCCTGACTAGCGGGGGGCCCCTTCGCCAATACGAGCAGTACTTC.

The chain has TRBV12-3 or TRBV12-4 and TRBJ2-3; D uncertain. The CDR3 runs to 13 residues. Deletions cut 4 bases from V and 3 bases from J, with 8 bases between. Written as DNA, the CDR3 is TGTGCCAGCAGTTGGGTAAAAACAGATACGCAGTATTTT. It specifies CASSWVKTDTQYF.